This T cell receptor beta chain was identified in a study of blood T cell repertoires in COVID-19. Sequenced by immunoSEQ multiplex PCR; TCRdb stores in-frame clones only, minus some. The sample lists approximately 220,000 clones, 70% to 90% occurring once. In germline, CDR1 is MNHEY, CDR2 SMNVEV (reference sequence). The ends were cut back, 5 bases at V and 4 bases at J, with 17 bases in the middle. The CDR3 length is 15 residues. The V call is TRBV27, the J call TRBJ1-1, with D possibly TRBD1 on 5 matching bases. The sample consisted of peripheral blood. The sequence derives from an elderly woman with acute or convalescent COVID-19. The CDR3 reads CASSGPTGVRTEAFF. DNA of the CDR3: TGTGCCAGCAGTGGTCCGACGGGGGTACGCACTGAAGCTTTCTTT.